This TCR beta chain came from a study of blood T cells in healthy people across ages (dated by TCRdb to 2014 to 2015). With respect to the entire study: In model experiments, template switching captured about one uniquely barcoded TCR beta cDNA molecule for every two T cells. Using deep sequencing normalized with unique cDNA molecular identifiers, the study measured how TCR beta repertoire diversity changes with age. Four age groups were formed from the donors: young (average about 16 years), middle-aged (approximately 42), aged (more than 55) and long-lived (roughly 88). To avoid experimental bias, donors of different ages were randomly spread across the sequencing lanes. For two donors (one aged 18 to 30 and one aged 80 or older), the study analyzed two additional independent replicas of 1 million unique cDNA reads from the same blood draw. Overall study results and their limits: Estimates of total diversity from one million sequenced T cells were regarded as lower bounds and underestimates. The CMV infection status of donors was not known, potentially confounding age-related changes in expanded clonotypes. There was a strong correlation between observed TCR beta diversity and the percentage of naive T cells measured by flow cytometry. Observed TCR beta diversity per million T cells fell roughly linearly with age, and a significant reduction was already apparent by age around 36. Compared with the aged group, more naive CD4+ T cells, fewer expanded clones and increased TCR diversity were shown by the long-lived group, suggesting age selection. Because profiling used bulk unsorted PBMCs, naive and antigen-experienced compartments could not be compared conclusively.

Library construction relied on 5' RACE. Sequenced on an Illumina HiSeq 2500. The second PCR ran for about 6 to 12 cycles and used a J-beta primer mix along with a sample-barcoded 5' primer. A unique molecular identifier was introduced onto each TCR beta cDNA molecule by a template-switch 5' adaptor carrying 12 random nucleotides. Each sample yielded at least 3 million CDR3-containing paired-end reads. First-strand cDNA synthesis was performed from all RNA using the Mint cDNA synthesis kit, with priming by a TRBC-specific oligonucleotide. Following uracil-DNA glycosylase treatment, a first 18-cycle PCR with universal primers M1SS and BC2_uni_R was performed on all cDNA. The study's processing was this. For normalization, 1 million high-quality reads, each with a distinct molecular identifier, were randomly selected from each sample. Instead of being binned into consensus sequences, reads that shared molecular identifiers were thrown out. MiTCR, set to a Q25 quality threshold and the strictest error-elimination algorithm, was used for CDR3 identification, clonotype clustering and error correction. A nonparametric unseen species model with Euler transformation was used to estimate lower-bound total TCR beta diversity. TCRdb applied fastp at Q25 and MiXCR to the public reads, then kept only in-frame beta chains. Identical CDR3 proteins give one entry, which carries the most common genes and DNA. It is TCRdb's table, rather than the study itself, that gives the V and J calls and clone size. This sample comprises about 630,000 distinct CDR3 sequences, under 25% of them detected only once. Roughly 3.6% of the sample rests with the top ten.

CDR1 and CDR2, looked up from the germline V gene, are SGDLS and YYNGEE. V lost 1 base and J lost 8 bases, and the count of bases not matched to a germline gene is 7. From the cysteine up to the phenylalanine, the CDR3 has a length of 15 residues. The CDR3 DNA has 45 bases and is translated from base 1. The approximately 40 donors, aged about 6 to 100 years, were systemically healthy Caucasian individuals from Russia. Around 10 milliliters of peripheral blood were drawn from each donor into EDTA-treated Vacutainer tubes. PBMCs were isolated by Ficoll-Paque density-gradient centrifugation, with at least 7 million obtained per sample. Trizol reagent was used to extract total RNA from PBMCs, with at least 5.5 micrograms per sample. The percentages of naive CD45RAhigh/CD27high T cells were determined by flow cytometry on a PBMC aliquot from every donor. Comments on this clonotype: This receptor's antigen is unknown. No base quality information exists; no much larger clone differs at one position.

The sequence was collected from an older man in good health. The chain uses TRBV9 and TRBJ2-1; 9 junctional bases match TRBD2. Sequenced material: blood. The nucleotide sequence is given as TGTGCCAGCAGCGTAATGTTAGCGGGAGTGGATGAGCAGTTCTTC. Its product reads: CASSVMLAGVDEQFF. The full variable domain, with segments outside the CDR3 supplied by the reference TRBV9 and TRBJ2-1 proteins, appears as DSGVTQTPKHLITATGQRVTLRCSPRSGDLSVYWYQQSLDQGLQFLIQYYNGEERAKGNILERFSAQQFPDLHSELNLSSLELGDSALYFCASSVMLAGVDEQFFGPGTRLTVL.